A single sample gave rise to the 24 T cell receptor beta chains below, sequenced in a study of naive and memory T cell subsets. The treatment is: skin biopsy from PPD injection site in Mantoux-positive individual. An oligonucleotide containing a UMI was ligated to the 3' end of TCR cDNA. Ligated cDNA underwent four rounds of PCR with nested alpha and beta constant region primers and SP2. TCRdb reprocessed the UMI-ligation and nested PCR reads via MiXCR and lists one record per CDR3 protein. Of roughly 36,000 distinct CDR3 sequences in the sample, 8% to 13% are singletons; the top ten hold around 3.9%. The material was skin, obtained from a tuberculin skin test site. The receptors stem from an adult in good health.

This clonotype was detected a few times. The genes are TRBV20-1 and TRBJ2-3; D gene ambiguous. Trimming removed 0 bases at V and 5 bases at J, with 12 bases between. There are 14 residues in the CDR3. Germline-derived CDR1 and CDR2 are DFQATT and SNEGSKA (reference sequence). The CDR3 is CSARDEVVEDTQYF. In DNA, the CDR3 is TGCAGTGCTAGAGATGAGGTAGTTGAAGATACGCAGTATTTT.

The J gene is TRBJ2-1, the V gene TRBV20-1, with D perhaps TRBD2 (6 bases). The V end was cut by 1 base, the J end by 4 bases, with 14 bases between. The germline V gene has CDR1 DFQATT and CDR2 SNEGSKA (reference sequence). The CDR3 runs 15 residues. The DNA of the CDR3 is TGCAGTGCTAGAGCCGACTACCGGGGGTACAATGAGCAGTTCTTC. Protein product: CSARADYRGYNEQFF.

This clonotype has a count of ten or more. V is TRBV11-2 and J is TRBJ2-2; TRBD1 aligns across 9 bases. CDR1 and CDR2 (germline): SGHAT, FQNNGV. The trim removed 5 bases at V and 7 bases at J, leaving 8 bases unmatched. The CDR3 is 15 amino acids. This chain's CDR3 is CASSRLQGASGELFF. CDR3 DNA sequence: TGTGCCAGCAGCCGATTACAGGGGGCGAGCGGGGAGCTGTTTTTT.

The V gene is TRBV28, the J gene TRBJ1-5; no clear D gene. V was pared by 9 bases and J by 4 bases, with 13 bases between. The CDR3 covers 13 residues. Per germline, CDR1 MDHEN and CDR2 SYDVKM. CDR3 sequence reads: CASTSGGNQPQHF. The CDR3 region has the DNA TGTGCCAGTACTTCCGGCGGGAATCAGCCCCAGCATTTT.

The chain is built from TRBV3-1 and TRBJ2-7; 8 bases match TRBD1. Unmatched junction bases numbered 19, after V lost 3 bases and J lost 6 bases. Germline V CDR1 and CDR2: LGHDT, YNNKEL (reference sequence). The CDR3 spans 18 residues. Written as DNA, the CDR3 is TGTGCCAGCAGCCACACTCCGTACGGGCAGGGGGCGAGTGGCGAGCAGTACTTC. It yields the protein CASSHTPYGQGASGEQYF.

The V and J genes are TRBV5-4 and TRBJ2-2, with D possibly being TRBD1 or TRBD2 (5 bases each). This CDR3 spans 13 amino acids. Germline lookup yields CDR1 SGHNT and CDR2 YYREEE (reference sequence). The V gene lost 4 bases and the J gene lost 7 bases, with 11 bases spanning the gap. For the CDR3, the DNA is TGTGCCAGCAGCGCCAGGGACGGCGGGGAGCTGTTTTTT. Translating it yields CASSARDGGELFF.

The sample holds a few counts of this clonotype. The V gene is TRBV18, the J gene TRBJ2-1; TRBD2 matches 7 bases. Trimming cost V 2 bases and J 4 bases; bases outside gene matches: 14. This CDR3 spans 18 amino acids. Germline CDR1 reads KGHSH; CDR2 reads LQKENI. This chain's CDR3 is CASSPALRGSGAYNEQFF. The CDR3 DNA is TGTGCCAGCTCACCAGCCCTACGAGGGAGCGGGGCATACAATGAGCAGTTCTTC.

The chain has TRBV7-9 and TRBJ2-3; perhaps TRBD2 as D (5 bases). Trimming stripped 1 base from V and 6 bases from J, with 11 bases between. The CDR3 contains 14 residues. Germline CDR1 reads SEHNR; CDR2 reads FQNEAQ (reference sequence). As DNA, the CDR3 is TGTGCCAGCAGCTTAGGACTATCAGTTGATACGCAGTATTTT. The encoded protein is CASSLGLSVDTQYF.

V and J are TRBV12-3 or TRBV12-4 and TRBJ2-1; the D gene is possibly TRBD2 (5 bases). V was cut by 6 bases and J by 5 bases, with 17 bases left in between. The CDR3 covers 15 residues. CDR3 protein: CASRPSGASNNEQFF. In nucleotides, the CDR3 is TGTGCCAGCAGGCCCAGCGGCGCAAGCAACAATGAGCAGTTCTTC.

The CDR3 spells CSATLLAGQETQYF. DNA of the CDR3: TGCAGTGCTACCTTACTAGCGGGCCAAGAGACCCAGTACTTC. This chain connects TRBV20-1 to TRBJ2-5, with 9 positions matching TRBD2. Per the germline V gene, CDR1 is DFQATT and CDR2 is SNEGSKA (reference sequence). The length of the CDR3 is 14 residues. Losses at the gene ends were 4 bases for V and 1 base for J; bases not matched to a gene: 4.

This clonotype was picked up many times. The chain is built from TRBV20-1 and TRBJ2-4; 13 nucleotides align to TRBD2. Trimming at V came to 6 bases and at J to 5 bases, leaving 7 bases not matched to a gene. There are 15 residues in the CDR3. CDR1 is DFQATT, CDR2 SNEGSKA, per germline (reference sequence). Written as DNA, the CDR3 is TGCAGTGCCAAACTAGCGGGAGGGCCTCAAAACATTCAGTACTTC. Protein product: CSAKLAGGPQNIQYF.

This clonotype has more than one count but fewer than ten. V is TRBV30 and J is TRBJ2-7, with 7 positions matching TRBD1. The junction had 3 bases not matched to a gene; V was cut back by 2 bases and J by 2 bases. This CDR3 is 13 amino acids long. Germline V gene data show CDR1 as GTSNPN and CDR2 as SVGIG (reference sequence). The CDR3, as DNA: TGTGCCTGGAGTACTGGACAGGCCTACGAGCAGTACTTC. Translation gives CAWSTGQAYEQYF. Complete variable domain (other parts from reference TRBV30 and TRBJ2-7): SQTIHQWPATLVQPVGSPLSLECTVEGTSNPNLYWYRQAAGRGLQLLFYSVGIGQISSEVPQNLSASRPQDRQFILSSKKLLLSDSGFYLCAWSTGQAYEQYFGPGTRLTVT.

This chain uses TRBV5-1 with TRBJ2-7; no reliable D call. CDR1 is SGHRS and CDR2 is YFSETQ in the germline V gene. Trimming pared 4 bases from V and 7 bases from J, leaving 24 bases between. CDR3 length: 16 residues. The CDR3 nucleotides are TGCGCCAGCAGCACCCTCCTGAAGGCAGGCAATGGGGAGCAGTACTTC. It is translated as CASSTLLKAGNGEQYF.

This clonotype was recorded many times. The chain recombines TRBV3-1 with TRBJ2-2; D is possibly TRBD1 (5 bases). The germline V gene has CDR1 LGHDT and CDR2 YNNKEL (reference sequence). The CDR3 has 17 amino acids. Trimming removed 0 bases from V and 3 bases from J, with 14 bases in between. The CDR3 spells CASSQDQGSLYTGELFF. The CDR3 nucleotides are TGTGCCAGCAGCCAAGATCAGGGCTCCCTATACACCGGGGAGCTGTTTTTT.

This clonotype was detected many times. This sequence joins TRBV20-1 and TRBJ2-7; 12 nucleotides match TRBD2. Trimming took 5 bases from V and 5 from J; bases not matched to a gene: 10. The CDR3 extends over 15 amino acids. Germline CDR1 DFQATT, CDR2 SNEGSKA (reference sequence). The CDR3 DNA sequence: TGCAGTGCTGCACCCTCCCTAGCGGGAGGGAACGAGCAGTACTTC. It translates to CSAAPSLAGGNEQYF.

This clonotype showed up many times. The chain links TRBV20-1 to TRBJ1-5; possibly TRBD1 for D (5 bases). The length of the CDR3 is 15 residues. Germline V gene lookup returns CDR1 DFQATT and CDR2 SNEGSKA (reference sequence). With 6 bases removed from V and 0 bases from J, the gap between germline ends came to 15 bases. The DNA of the CDR3 is TGCAGTGCCCGAGACAGACAACATAGCAATCAGCCCCAGCATTTT. This codes for CSARDRQHSNQPQHF.

This clonotype was counted many times. This chain links TRBV15 with TRBJ1-2; D ambiguous. Looked up from germline, CDR1 is LNHNV and CDR2 is YYDKDF (reference sequence). The CDR3 extends over 14 amino acids. Trimming cost V 0 bases and J 2 bases, with 7 bases left between them. CDR3 sequence reads: CATSRDRENYGYTF. DNA for the CDR3: TGTGCCACCAGCAGAGACAGAGAAAACTATGGCTACACCTTC.

In its sample, this clonotype was seen many times. The CDR3 DNA follows: TGTGCCATCAGCCCGGGTCGTGGCTCCTACAATGAGCAGTTCTTC. Translation gives CAISPGRGSYNEQFF. The rearrangement joins TRBV10-3 to TRBJ2-1, with D unresolved. Trimming stripped 6 bases from V and 0 bases from J, with 12 bases between. The CDR3 covers 15 residues. Germline V gives CDR1 ENHRY, CDR2 SYGVKD.

This clonotype appeared many times. The rearrangement joins TRBV12-3 or TRBV12-4 to TRBJ1-2; 7 nucleotides align to TRBD1. After removal of 5 bases from V and 8 bases from J, the junction contained 11 bases not matched to a gene. The CDR3 extends over 14 amino acids. The CDR3 spells CASSPTGTAQGYTF. The CDR3 bases are TGTGCCAGCAGTCCCACCGGGACAGCACAAGGCTACACCTTC.

This clonotype was picked up many times. The V call is TRBV20-1, the J call TRBJ2-1, with 9 bases matching TRBD2. The CDR3 is 14 amino acids. The V gene's germline CDR1 is DFQATT and CDR2 SNEGSKA (reference sequence). Trimming at V came to 5 bases and at J to 7 bases, leaving 9 bases not matched to a gene. The CDR3 sequence is CSAYPGLASNEQFF. CDR3 in DNA: TGCAGTGCTTACCCGGGACTAGCTAGTAATGAGCAGTTCTTC.

The chain joins TRBV5-4 to TRBJ1-2, with 8 bases aligning to TRBD1. The germline V gene encodes CDR1 SGHNT and CDR2 YYREEE (reference sequence). The CDR3 has 14 amino acids. V shed 4 bases and J 6 bases; nucleotides not matched to a gene: 8. CDR3 protein: CASSLWTGRHGYTF. CDR3 bases: TGTGCCAGCAGCCTCTGGACAGGGCGGCATGGCTACACCTTC. The full variable domain, rest sourced from reference TRBV5-4 and TRBJ1-2, is ETGVTQSPTHLIKTRGQQVTLRCSSQSGHNTVSWYQQALGQGPQFIFQYYREEENGRGNFPPRFSGLQFPNYSSELNVNALELDDSALYLCASSLWTGRHGYTFGSGTRLTVV.

This clonotype was detected many times. The chain joins TRBV27 to TRBJ2-3, with D tentatively TRBD2 (6 bases). Looked up from germline, CDR1 is MNHEY and CDR2 is SMNVEV (reference sequence). This CDR3 contains 13 residues. V was trimmed by 6 bases and J by 10 bases, leaving 17 bases between them. The CDR3 loop is CASRDPGERAQYF. CDR3 bases: TGTGCCAGCAGGGATCCAGGTGAGCGGGCGCAGTATTTT.

The chain links TRBV20-1 to TRBJ1-3; D is unclear. The CDR3 is 14 amino acids. CDR1 and CDR2 (germline): DFQATT, SNEGSKA (reference sequence). V lost 1 base to trimming and J lost 2 bases, with 9 bases between them. The CDR3 nucleotides are TGCAGTGCTAGAGGGCAAGATCCTGGAAACACCATATATTTT. Residues: CSARGQDPGNTIYF.

At least ten counts were recorded for this clonotype. The V gene is TRBV7-2, the J gene TRBJ2-1; D possibly uses TRBD1 or TRBD2 (5 bases each). The V end was cut by 5 bases, the J end by 0 bases, with 14 bases between. Germline V gene data show CDR1 as SGHTA and CDR2 as FQGNSA. The CDR3 is made up of 16 amino acids. The CDR3 reads CASSRQRRSSYNEQFF. In DNA form, the CDR3 reads TGTGCCAGCAGCAGACAGCGGAGGAGCTCCTACAATGAGCAGTTCTTC.